This T cell receptor beta chain was captured in a study of cytomegalovirus exposure and HLA in healthy donors. Whole-study context: HLA-typed donors were the source of approximately 85 million unique TCRs, which an early data release held.

About this clone: Its target is not known.

Germline CDR1 reads SNHLY; CDR2 reads FYNNEI. The CDR3 totals 10 residues. The V end lost 6 bases, the J end lost 15 bases, and 12 bases lay between the germline ends. Study-wide results and limits: In a later analysis, most CMV-associated TCR beta chains appeared HLA-restricted.

With 60 Vbeta and 13 Jbeta primers, the PCR was carried out. Authors' analysis steps: It was a later analysis that counted roughly 80 million unique TCR beta chains, of which about 10 million were shared. The method was immunoSEQ multiplex PCR; TCRdb's version includes in-frame clones alone and lacks a portion of them. V and J calls and clone size come straight from that table; D and trimming were deduced from the DNA. The table includes 120,000 to 150,000 clones, more than 75% detected once. This chain joins TRBV2 and TRBJ2-1, with D tentatively TRBD2 (5 bases). Sample: PBMCs. The receptor was isolated from a male donor in good health and CMV-seronegative. CDR3 bases: TGTGCCAGCAGGAGAGGGCAGGCGTTCTTC. Residues: CASRRGQAFF.